This T cell receptor beta chain derives from a study of Ad26.COV2.S vaccination and SARS-CoV-2 variants (dated by TCRdb to about 2021). As for the study more broadly: Vaccine-arm donors were drawn from COV1001, a multicentre, randomized, double-blind, placebo-controlled phase I-IIa trial of Ad26.COV2.S in healthy adults. Ad26.COV2.S was administered intramuscularly at a dose of 5x10^10 or 1x10^11 viral particles, either as one shot or as two shots given 56 days apart. TCRbeta repertoire sequencing served as the tool for gauging how specific and how broad the SARS-CoV-2-reactive T cell receptors were following Ad26.COV2.S vaccination. The TCR-sequenced set comprised approximately 32 samples: some 20 Ad26.COV2.S vaccine recipients, 5 placebo recipients and 8 SARS-CoV-2 convalescent individuals. Trial participants were randomized into five groups of five: low-dose or high-dose Ad26.COV2.S given once or twice, or placebo on both occasions. Blinding of investigators to trial group allocation was maintained during experiments and outcome assessment.

The study at large found these results: The authors noted that the TCR breadth and depth analyses may have underestimated total T cell responses. Vaccine and placebo recipients had comparable non-spike TCR breadth, which fits with the vaccine containing only spike. Substantial breadth of spike-specific CD8+ and CD4+ T cell responses was reported after vaccination. Higher spike-specific TCR breadth was observed in Ad26.COV2.S recipients than in placebo recipients (P = 0.0014). The study was not powered for comparison of responses between vaccine doses or regimens.

Details on this clone: Its cognate antigen has yet to be identified. No base quality values were provided; no much bigger clone lies one nucleotide off.

From cysteine to phenylalanine, the CDR3 is 11 amino acids long. The CDR3 DNA has 33 bases and is translated from base 1. Trimming takes 5 bases from V and 7 bases from J, and the germline ends sit 6 bases apart. The sample's treatment or condition label, decoded: roughly 18 received Ad26.COV2.S at low or high dose, single or two shots; about 5 received placebo; per-sample allocation not given. Repertoires of vaccine and placebo recipients were sequenced from samples taken on day 63 after the first injection. Cohort 1b enrolled about two dozen adults aged 18-55 years at a single site in Boston, USA, between 29 July and 7 August 2020. As a vaccine, Ad26.COV2.S was a replication-incompetent adenovirus type 26 vector that expressed a prefusion-stabilized SARS-CoV-2 spike protein derived from the original Wuhan strain. TCRbeta CDR3 regions were sequenced with the immunoSEQ Assay. After extraction, genomic DNA underwent amplification by bias-controlled multiplex PCR, followed by high-throughput sequencing. Regarding the original processing steps: To quantify the absolute abundance of each unique TCRbeta CDR3 region, sequences were collapsed and filtered. T cell fraction was estimated by normalization of TCRbeta template counts to usable DNA, with usable DNA being measured through amplification of reference genes present in all nucleated cells. Repertoire TCRs were annotated as SARS-CoV-2-specific when V gene, CDR3 amino acid sequence and J gene were exactly matched to a known reactive TCR set. The reference SARS-CoV-2 TCR set came from MIRA and was filtered for enrichment in COVID-19-positive ImmuneCODE repertoires, removing public or cross-reactive TCRs. Using the MIRA antigens, annotated TCRs were further analysed by specific ORF or by position within an ORF. Breadth was defined as the number of annotated unique rearrangements divided by the total number of unique productive rearrangements, and depth was defined as the summed frequency of the annotated unique rearrangements. Two-sided Wilcoxon rank-sum tests were used to compare TCR breadth between groups. The table was pulled from immuneACCESS by TCRdb, which kept in-frame rearrangements only. Such tables lose some clones; where checked, under half of the loss comes from unresolved V genes, and the rest has no known cause. D and trimming come from the DNA, and the V and J calls and clone size come from that table. The sample table lists hundreds of thousands of clones, 89% of them with a count of one. Approximately 2.5% of the sample belongs to the ten largest clones.

The rearranged chain carries TRBV12-3 or TRBV12-4 and TRBJ2-1, with the D gene call left open. Sequenced here: peripheral blood, sampled in a trial of Ad26.COV2.S vaccine versus placebo. The receptor comes from a person aged 18-65 years who received the Ad26.COV2.S COVID-19 vaccine or a placebo. The CDR3 region: CASSPSNEQFF. The nucleotides are TGTGCCAGCAGTCCGTCGAATGAGCAGTTCTTC.